This note documents a single TCR beta chain sequence. The data were taken from a study of blood T cell repertoires in COVID-19. Study details: The United States, Italy and Spain supplied acute and convalescent COVID-19 samples. In each case, the material was cDNA or gDNA derived from T cells, B-cell-depleted T cells, or PBMCs.

Patients of the Seattle cohort, enrolled during active infection, were followed longitudinally. The germline V gene has CDR1 SGHVS and CDR2 FQNEAQ. J was trimmed by 1 base and V by 2 bases; bases with no gene match: 15. The CDR3 sequence is 19 residues long. Per the authors' pipeline: Estimation of nucleated cell counts was performed using reference gene primer amplification. Produced via immunoSEQ multiplex PCR; TCRdb's table is partial and in-frame only. The V and J calls and clone size are taken from that table; D and trimming were inferred from the DNA. The table has roughly 380,000 clones, 70% to 90% seen once.

The sequencing input was peripheral blood. This TCR came from a woman aged 35 to 49 with COVID-19, enrolled during active disease. The V gene is TRBV7-8, the J gene TRBJ2-7; 9 bases map to TRBD1. This CDR3 reads CASSLPRTGENVRSYEQYF. The CDR3 DNA reads TGTGCCAGCAGCTTACCTAGGACAGGGGAGAATGTAAGGTCCTACGAGCAGTACTTC.